These 30 T cell receptor beta chains came from one sample sequenced in a study of blood T cell repertoires in COVID-19 (dated by TCRdb to about 2020). Library method: the immunoSEQ multiplex PCR assay. The clones in this table, taken by TCRdb from immuneACCESS, are in-frame only. Not every clone is retained; where verified, under half of the shortfall comes from an unresolved V gene, and the cause of the rest is unknown. This sample has roughly 240,000 clones in its table, and roughly 79% of those were observed once. Jointly, the top ten make up about 1.9% of the sample. The specimen was peripheral blood. The receptor source for this set is a woman of 80 years or more with acute or convalescent COVID-19.

Here the CDR3 DNA reads TGTGCCAGCAGTGAAGCGCGGAGCCACAGGGGCACTGAAGCTTTCTTT. Amino acids: CASSEARSHRGTEAFF. The rearrangement links TRBV6-1 to TRBJ1-1, with 7 nucleotides matching TRBD1. V lost 0 bases, J lost 4 bases, and 8 bases stayed unmatched. The CDR3 is 16 residues long. Germline CDR1 MNHNS, CDR2 SASEGT.

This rearrangement joins TRBV5-1 to TRBJ2-1; D is possibly TRBD2 (6 bases). The CDR3 covers 16 residues. Germline CDR1 SGHRS, CDR2 YFSETQ. Trimming took off 4 bases at V and 4 bases at J, with 18 bases between the two ends. CDR3 coding DNA: TGCGCCAGCAGCATATCTAGCGTCGATCTTTACAATGAGCAGTTCTTC. Residues: CASSISSVDLYNEQFF.

The rearrangement uses TRBV4-3 and TRBJ1-1, with D perhaps TRBD1 (5 bases). Trimming cost V 0 bases and J 3 bases, with 14 bases left between them. CDR3 length: 16 residues. Germline CDR1 is LGHNA and CDR2 is YSLEER. The CDR3 nucleotides are TGCGCCAGCAGCCAAGATCAAATATCAGGGTACACTGAAGCTTTCTTT. Residues: CASSQDQISGYTEAFF.

The chain joins TRBV12-3 or TRBV12-4 to TRBJ1-6; perhaps TRBD1 as D (5 bases). This CDR3 comprises 12 residues. V lost 6 bases and J lost 5, with 5 bases in between. CDR3 loop: CASRTDNSPLHF. Here the CDR3 DNA reads TGTGCCAGCAGGACAGATAATTCACCCCTCCACTTT.

V usage is TRBV4-3 and J usage is TRBJ2-1, with 8 bases lining up with TRBD2. The germline V gene has CDR1 LGHNA and CDR2 YSLEER. The CDR3 consists of 17 residues. V lost 1 base to trimming and J lost 7 bases; unmatched junction nucleotides: 12. The CDR3 here is CASSQVIGLAGPNEQFF. The DNA for the CDR3 is TGCGCCAGCAGCCAAGTAATAGGACTAGCCGGACCAAATGAGCAGTTCTTC.

The genes are TRBV18 and TRBJ2-3; D is undetermined. The V end was cut by 2 bases, the J end by 6 bases, with 9 bases between. This CDR3 is built from 13 residues. Germline V lookup: CDR1 KGHSH, CDR2 LQKENI. CDR3 bases: TGTGCCAGCTCACCATCGATCCGGGATACGCAGTATTTT. It codes for CASSPSIRDTQYF.

The rearrangement uses TRBV2 and TRBJ2-3, with TRBD1 matching over 12 bases. The V segment lost 6 bases and the J segment 3 bases; nucleotides outside the gene matches: 4. Germline CDR1 is SNHLY and CDR2 is FYNNEI. The CDR3 has 15 amino acids. In DNA, the CDR3 is TGTGCCAGCAGGGCGGGACAGGGGGCAACAGATACGCAGTATTTT. Amino acids: CASRAGQGATDTQYF.

The rearrangement links TRBV9 to TRBJ2-7, with a possible D match to TRBD1 (6 bases). There are 14 residues in the CDR3. V was cut by 0 bases and J by 2 bases, with 9 bases left in between. Germline V gives CDR1 SGDLS, CDR2 YYNGEE. The CDR3 loop reads CASSVGGQTYEQYF. The CDR3 DNA reads as TGTGCCAGCAGCGTAGGGGGGCAGACCTACGAGCAGTACTTC.

V usage is TRBV29-1 and J usage is TRBJ2-7; 8 nucleotides line up with TRBD1. The CDR3 totals 12 residues. Per the germline V gene, CDR1 is SQVTM and CDR2 is ANQGSEA. The J segment lost 5 bases and the V segment lost 6 bases, leaving 6 bases of the junction unmatched. CDR3 sequence reads: CSVGQGNNEQYF. CDR3 coding DNA: TGCAGCGTCGGACAGGGTAATAACGAGCAGTACTTC.

The CDR3 region has the DNA TGTGCCAGCAGCGTTATTCCTATCGGGACTAGCGGGGGAGGGGGCACAGATACGCAGTATTTT. It yields the protein CASSVIPIGTSGGGGTDTQYF. The chain employs TRBV7-3 and TRBJ2-3; TRBD2 matches at 14 bases. The CDR3 is made up of 21 amino acids. J lost 1 base, V lost 5 bases, and 17 bases had no gene match. The germline gives CDR1 SGHTA, CDR2 FQGTGA.

In nucleotides, the CDR3 is TGCGCCAGCAGCTTGACAGGGGAGGGCACAGATACGCAGTATTTT. Encoded protein: CASSLTGEGTDTQYF. J is TRBJ2-3 and V is TRBV5-1; D possibly corresponds to TRBD1 (7 bases). Germline lookup yields CDR1 SGHRS and CDR2 YFSETQ. Trimming removed 1 base from V and 1 base from J, with 10 bases in between. This CDR3 is built from 15 residues.

The CDR3 loop reads CASSSVGGRIDTQYF. The CDR3 DNA reads as TGTGCCAGCAGTTCCGTTGGGGGGAGGATAGATACGCAGTATTTT. V and J are TRBV27 and TRBJ2-3; D may be TRBD2 (6 bases). Germline loops: CDR1 MNHEY, CDR2 SMNVEV (reference sequence). Trimming took off 4 bases at V and 5 bases at J, with 16 bases between the two ends. The CDR3 covers 15 residues.

This rearrangement joins TRBV7-8 to TRBJ2-7, with 9 positions matching TRBD2. Germline CDR1 and CDR2: SGHVS and FQNEAQ. The trim removed 4 bases at V and 6 bases at J, leaving 16 bases unmatched. The CDR3 length is 17 residues. CDR3 region: CASSYPGGSGSKGEQYF. Written as DNA, the CDR3 is TGTGCCAGCAGCTACCCCGGGGGTAGCGGGAGCAAGGGCGAGCAGTACTTC.

This chain links TRBV5-1 with TRBJ2-2; 12 bases line up with TRBD2. The CDR3 runs to 18 residues. V lost 1 base, J lost 8 bases, and 12 bases stayed unmatched. The germline CDR1 and CDR2 sequences are SGHRS and YFSETQ. The CDR3: CASSLFGLAGSYAGELFF. The CDR3 DNA reads TGCGCCAGCAGCTTGTTCGGACTAGCGGGGAGCTACGCTGGGGAGCTGTTTTTT.

This rearrangement joins TRBV19 to TRBJ1-2, with D maybe TRBD1 (6 bases). The ends were cut back, 5 bases at V and 5 bases at J, with 9 bases in the middle. The CDR3 runs 12 residues. The germline gives CDR1 LNHDA, CDR2 SQIVND (reference sequence). CDR3 residues: CASSGTLYGYTF. CDR3 DNA sequence: TGTGCCAGTAGTGGGACACTGTATGGCTACACCTTC.

The chain uses TRBV7-3 and TRBJ2-1; tentative D call: TRBD2 (6 bases). The germline V gene encodes CDR1 SGHTA and CDR2 FQGTGA. Deletions cut 5 bases from V and 5 bases from J, with 16 bases between. CDR3 size: 15 residues. For the CDR3, the DNA is TGTGCCAGCAGCAGACCCGGGACTCGAAACAATGAGCAGTTCTTC. It specifies CASSRPGTRNNEQFF. Drawing the rest from reference TRBV7-3 and TRBJ2-1, the complete variable domain is GAGVSQTPSNKVTEKGKYVELRCDPISGHTALYWYRQSLGQGPEFLIYFQGTGAADDSGLPNDRFFAVRPEGSVSTLKIQRTERGDSAVYLCASSRPGTRNNEQFFGPGTRLTVL.

The chain recombines TRBV18 with TRBJ2-1; TRBD2 matches at 8 bases. This CDR3 spans 15 amino acids. The V segment lost 1 base and the J segment 8 bases; nucleotides outside the gene matches: 7. Germline V CDR1 and CDR2: KGHSH, LQKENI. The CDR3 nucleotides read TGTGCCAGCTCACCACAGTCTAGCGGGTGGGATGAGCAGTTCTTC. Its translation: CASSPQSSGWDEQFF.

V is TRBV10-1 and J is TRBJ2-5; TRBD1 might be the D (6 bases). CDR1 WNHNN and CDR2 SYGVQD come from the germline V gene (reference sequence). Trimming took off 5 bases at V and 0 bases at J, with 19 bases between the two ends. This CDR3 is 17 amino acids long. The DNA of the CDR3 is TGCGCCAGCAGTCCCCGGCGTGGGGGCGGGTACCAAGAGACCCAGTACTTC. Its translation: CASSPRRGGGYQETQYF.

CDR3 bases: TGTGCCAGCAGTCCCCGACTAGCGGGAGTGGTATCCTACAATGAGCAGTTCTTC. Translating it yields CASSPRLAGVVSYNEQFF. The gene calls are TRBV2 and TRBJ2-1, with TRBD2 identical over 12 bases. The germline gives CDR1 SNHLY, CDR2 FYNNEI. Unmatched junction bases numbered 9, after V lost 5 bases and J lost 1 base. The CDR3 is made up of 18 amino acids.

V usage is TRBV19 and J usage is TRBJ1-5; the D gene is possibly TRBD1 (6 bases). This CDR3 is built from 15 residues. V shed 6 bases and J shed 5 bases, with 17 bases lying between them. CDR1 LNHDA and CDR2 SQIVND come from the germline V gene (reference sequence). The CDR3 is CASRRTGFGDQPQHF. CDR3 in DNA: TGTGCCAGTAGAAGAACAGGGTTTGGTGATCAGCCCCAGCATTTT. Drawing the rest from reference TRBV19 and TRBJ1-5, the complete variable domain is DGGITQSPKYLFRKEGQNVTLSCEQNLNHDAMYWYRQDPGQGLRLIYYSQIVNDFQKGDIAEGYSVSREKKESFPLTVTSAQKNPTAFYLCASRRTGFGDQPQHFGDGTRLSIL.

This chain connects TRBV5-1 to TRBJ1-6; D is perhaps TRBD1 (6 bases). CDR1 SGHRS and CDR2 YFSETQ come from the germline V gene. CDR3 length equals 16 residues. V dropped 0 bases and J dropped 0 bases, with 7 bases sitting between them. This CDR3 is CASSLADSSYNSPLHF. As DNA, the CDR3 is TGCGCCAGCAGCTTGGCGGACAGCTCCTATAATTCACCCCTCCACTTT.

V gene TRBV11-3 combines with J gene TRBJ2-1, with 7 bases lining up with TRBD2. V lost 3 bases to trimming and J lost 3 bases; unmatched junction nucleotides: 2. The CDR3 length is 14 residues. Germline V CDR1 and CDR2: SGHNT, YENEEA. The CDR3 region is CASSFGTNYNEQFF. Here the CDR3 DNA reads TGTGCCAGCAGCTTTGGGACTAACTACAATGAGCAGTTCTTC. The whole variable domain, filled in from reference TRBV11-3 and TRBJ2-1, reads EAGVVQSPRYKIIEKKQPVAFWCNPISGHNTLYWYLQNLGQGPELLIRYENEEAVDDSQLPKDRFSAERLKGVDSTLKIQPAELGDSAVYLCASSFGTNYNEQFFGPGTRLTVL.

This clone was recorded once. J is TRBJ2-2 and V is TRBV2, with TRBD2 as a possible D gene (7 bases). The CDR3 runs 14 residues. Trimming removed 7 bases at V and 4 bases at J, with 13 bases between. Germline lookup yields CDR1 SNHLY and CDR2 FYNNEI. The CDR3 sequence is CASIGGAGTGELFF. The CDR3 DNA sequence: TGTGCCAGCATAGGGGGGGCGGGCACCGGGGAGCTGTTTTTT.

The rearrangement joins TRBV5-4 to TRBJ2-7, with 8 positions matching TRBD2. V lost 4 bases, J lost 3 bases, and 6 bases stayed unmatched. Germline V gene data show CDR1 as SGHNT and CDR2 as YYREEE (reference sequence). The CDR3 totals 14 residues. The CDR3 loop is CASSMAGLGYEQYF. In DNA, the CDR3 is TGTGCCAGCAGCATGGCGGGACTAGGCTACGAGCAGTACTTC.

The chain recombines TRBV11-1 with TRBJ2-4; possible D gene TRBD1, 5 bases. Trimming cost V 5 bases and J 0 bases, with 11 bases left between them. CDR1 and CDR2 from the germline V gene are SGHAT and FQDESV (reference sequence). The CDR3 runs 15 residues. DNA of the CDR3: TGTGCCAGCAGCCCAAGGGGCATAGCCAAAAACATTCAGTACTTC. It specifies CASSPRGIAKNIQYF.

The V call is TRBV6-4, the J call TRBJ2-5, with 8 positions matching TRBD2. The CDR3 totals 15 residues. In germline, CDR1 is MRHNA, CDR2 SNTAGT. V shed 8 bases and J 5 bases; nucleotides not matched to a gene: 13. The CDR3 is CASGEKRERGETQYF. The CDR3 bases are TGTGCCAGCGGGGAGAAGCGGGAGAGAGGTGAGACCCAGTACTTC.

V and J are TRBV28 and TRBJ1-2; no firm D call. Trimming removed 4 bases from V and 4 bases from J, with 7 bases in between. Germline CDR1 MDHEN, CDR2 SYDVKM. The CDR3 extends over 12 amino acids. The CDR3 region has the DNA TGTGCCAGCAGTTCGGTAATCTATGGCTACACCTTC. Translated: CASSSVIYGYTF.

The J gene is TRBJ2-3, the V gene TRBV18; TRBD1 is a possible D gene (6 bases). V gave up 3 bases and J gave up 3 bases, with 16 bases separating them. Germline V CDR1 and CDR2: KGHSH, LQKENI. This CDR3 comprises 16 residues. CDR3 residues: CASSPRQVQTTDTQYF. DNA of the CDR3: TGTGCCAGCTCACCCAGACAGGTGCAAACAACAGATACGCAGTATTTT.

The V gene is TRBV18, the J gene TRBJ1-5, with 9 nucleotides matching TRBD1. The J segment lost 3 bases and the V segment lost 4 bases, leaving 7 bases of the junction unmatched. CDR3 length: 16 amino acids. From germline, CDR1 is KGHSH and CDR2 LQKENI. CDR3 DNA: TGTGCCAGCTCACAATCCGGGACAGGGATCAATCAGCCCCAGCATTTT. It codes for CASSQSGTGINQPQHF.

The chain is built from TRBV7-6 and TRBJ1-3; maybe TRBD1 (6 bases). The V end lost 5 bases, the J end lost 2 bases, and 10 bases lay between the germline ends. The CDR3 covers 14 residues. Germline CDR1 SGHVS, CDR2 FNYEAQ. In DNA form, the CDR3 reads TGTGCCAGCAGCCAGGGGCATACTGGAAACACCATATATTTT. This codes for CASSQGHTGNTIYF.